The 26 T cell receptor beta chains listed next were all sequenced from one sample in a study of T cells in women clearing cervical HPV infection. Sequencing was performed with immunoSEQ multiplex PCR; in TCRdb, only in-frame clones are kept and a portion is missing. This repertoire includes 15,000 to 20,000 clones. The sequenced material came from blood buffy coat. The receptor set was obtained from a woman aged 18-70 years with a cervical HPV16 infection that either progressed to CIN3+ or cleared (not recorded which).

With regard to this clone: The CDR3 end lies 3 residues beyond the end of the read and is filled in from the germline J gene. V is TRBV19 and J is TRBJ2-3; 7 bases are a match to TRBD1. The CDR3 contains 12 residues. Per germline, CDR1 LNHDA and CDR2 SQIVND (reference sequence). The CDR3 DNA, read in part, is TGTGCCAGTAGAGGGGGACAGATGACG. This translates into CASRGGQMT. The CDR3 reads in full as CASRGGQMTQYF. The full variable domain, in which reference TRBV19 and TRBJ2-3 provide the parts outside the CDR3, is DGGITQSPKYLFRKEGQNVTLSCEQNLNHDAMYWYRQDPGQGLRLIYYSQIVNDFQKGDIAEGYSVSREKKESFPLTVTSAQKNPTAFYLCASRGGQMTQYFGPGTRLTVL.

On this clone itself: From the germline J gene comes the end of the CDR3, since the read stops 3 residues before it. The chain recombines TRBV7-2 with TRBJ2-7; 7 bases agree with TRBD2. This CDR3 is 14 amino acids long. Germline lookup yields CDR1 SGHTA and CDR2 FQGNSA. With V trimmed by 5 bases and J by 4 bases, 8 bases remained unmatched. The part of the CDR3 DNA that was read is TGTGCCAGCAGCCCTCTAGCGGCCTTGTACGAG. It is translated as CASSPLAALYE. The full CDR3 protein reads CASSPLAALYEQYF.

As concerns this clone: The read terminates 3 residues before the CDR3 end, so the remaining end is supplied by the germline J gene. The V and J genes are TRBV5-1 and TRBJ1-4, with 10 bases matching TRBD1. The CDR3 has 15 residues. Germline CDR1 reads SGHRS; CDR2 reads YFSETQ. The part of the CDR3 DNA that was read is TGCGCCAGCAGCTTGACGGGACAGGGGAATTCACCA. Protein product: CASSLTGQGNSP. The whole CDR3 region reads CASSLTGQGNSPLFF. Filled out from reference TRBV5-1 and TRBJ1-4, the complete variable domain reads KAGVTQTPRYLIKTRGQQVTLSCSPISGHRSVSWYQQTPGQGLQFLFEYFSETQRNKGNFPGRFSGRQFSNSRSEMNVSTLELGDSALYLCASSLTGQGNSPLFFGSGTQLSVL.

The CDR3 region is CASSIDRGYTDTQYF. The DNA read from the CDR3 is TGTGCCAGTAGTATAGATCGCGGGTACACAGATACG. V gene TRBV19 combines with J gene TRBJ2-3; perhaps TRBD2 as D (5 bases). The read ends 3 residues before the CDR3 terminus; that terminus is restored from the germline J gene. Per the germline V gene, CDR1 is LNHDA and CDR2 is SQIVND (reference sequence). The CDR3 is 15 amino acids. V lost 0 bases, J lost 2 bases, and 9 bases lay in between.

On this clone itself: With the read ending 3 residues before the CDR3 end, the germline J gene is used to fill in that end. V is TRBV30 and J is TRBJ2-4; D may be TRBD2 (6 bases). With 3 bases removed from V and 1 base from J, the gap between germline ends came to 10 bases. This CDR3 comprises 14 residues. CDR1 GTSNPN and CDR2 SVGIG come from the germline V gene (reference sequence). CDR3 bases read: TGTGCCTGGAGCTCGGGACTGGCCAAAAACATT. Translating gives CAWSSGLAKNI. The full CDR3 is CAWSSGLAKNIQYF. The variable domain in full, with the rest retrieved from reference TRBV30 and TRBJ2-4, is SQTIHQWPATLVQPVGSPLSLECTVEGTSNPNLYWYRQAAGRGLQLLFYSVGIGQISSEVPQNLSASRPQDRQFILSSKKLLLSDSGFYLCAWSSGLAKNIQYFGAGTRLSVL.

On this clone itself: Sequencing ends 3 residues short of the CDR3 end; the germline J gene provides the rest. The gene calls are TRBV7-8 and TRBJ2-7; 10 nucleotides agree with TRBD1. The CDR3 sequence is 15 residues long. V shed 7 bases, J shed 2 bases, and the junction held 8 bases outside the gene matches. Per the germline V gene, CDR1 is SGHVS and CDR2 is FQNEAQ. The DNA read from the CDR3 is TGTGCCAGCATACCCGGGGGACAGGGGCCCTACGAG. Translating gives CASIPGGQGPYE. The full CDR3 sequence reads CASIPGGQGPYEQYF.

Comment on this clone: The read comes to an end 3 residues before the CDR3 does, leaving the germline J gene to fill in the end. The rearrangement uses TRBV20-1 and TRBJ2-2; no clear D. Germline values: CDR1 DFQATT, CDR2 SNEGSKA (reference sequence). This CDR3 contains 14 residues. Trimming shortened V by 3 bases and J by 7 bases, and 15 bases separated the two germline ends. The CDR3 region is CSASRVSQDGELFF. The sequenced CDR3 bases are TGCAGTGCTAGTCGCGTTTCGCAGGACGGGGAG.

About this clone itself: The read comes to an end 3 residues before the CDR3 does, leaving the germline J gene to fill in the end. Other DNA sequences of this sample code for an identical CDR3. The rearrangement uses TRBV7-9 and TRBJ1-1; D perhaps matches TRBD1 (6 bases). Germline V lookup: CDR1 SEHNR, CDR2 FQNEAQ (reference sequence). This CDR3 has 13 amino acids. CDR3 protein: CARQGGVEETAFF. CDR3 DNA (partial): TGTGCCAGACAGGGAGGTGTAGAGGAGACC.

The chain's CDR3 is CSASDRGRAGELFF. CDR3 DNA, as far as it was read: TGCAGTGCGTCGGACAGGGGGCGCGCCGGGGAG. This chain links TRBV20-1 with TRBJ2-2, with 11 bases lining up with TRBD1. The observed sequence ends 3 residues before the CDR3 terminus, with the missing tail filled in from the germline J gene. The junction had 6 bases not matched to a gene; V was cut back by 6 bases and J by 6 bases. CDR1 is DFQATT and CDR2 is SNEGSKA in the germline V gene (reference sequence). The CDR3 covers 14 residues.

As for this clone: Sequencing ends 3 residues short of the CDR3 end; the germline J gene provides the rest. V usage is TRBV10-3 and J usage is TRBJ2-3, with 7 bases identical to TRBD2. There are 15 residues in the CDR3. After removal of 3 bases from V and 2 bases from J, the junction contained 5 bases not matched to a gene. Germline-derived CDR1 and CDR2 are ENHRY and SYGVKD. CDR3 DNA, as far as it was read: TGTGCCATCAGTGACTCACGGGGGGTCACAGATACG. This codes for CAISDSRGVTDT. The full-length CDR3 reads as CAISDSRGVTDTQYF.

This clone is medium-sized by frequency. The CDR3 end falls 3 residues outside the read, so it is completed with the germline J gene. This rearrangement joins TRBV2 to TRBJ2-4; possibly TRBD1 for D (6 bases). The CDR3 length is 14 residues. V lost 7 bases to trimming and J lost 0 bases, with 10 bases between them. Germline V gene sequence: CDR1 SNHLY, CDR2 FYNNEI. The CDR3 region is CASTQGEAKNIQYF. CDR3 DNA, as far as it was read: TGTGCCAGCACACAGGGAGAAGCCAAAAACATT.

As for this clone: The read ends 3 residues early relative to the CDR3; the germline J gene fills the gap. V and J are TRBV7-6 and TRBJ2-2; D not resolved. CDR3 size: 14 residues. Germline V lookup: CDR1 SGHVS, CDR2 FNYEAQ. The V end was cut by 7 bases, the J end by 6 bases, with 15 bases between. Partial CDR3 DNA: TGTGCCAGCAAGTCGGATGGTGCGGCCGGGGAG. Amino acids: CASKSDGAAGE. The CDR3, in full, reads CASKSDGAAGELFF.

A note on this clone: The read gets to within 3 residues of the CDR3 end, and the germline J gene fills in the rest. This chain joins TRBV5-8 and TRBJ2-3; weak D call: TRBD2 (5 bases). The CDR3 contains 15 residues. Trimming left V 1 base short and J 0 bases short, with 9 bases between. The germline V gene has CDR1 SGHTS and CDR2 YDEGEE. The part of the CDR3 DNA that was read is TGTGCCAGCAGCTTGCGGGGTACCAGCACAGATACG. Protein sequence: CASSLRGTSTDT. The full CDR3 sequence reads CASSLRGTSTDTQYF.

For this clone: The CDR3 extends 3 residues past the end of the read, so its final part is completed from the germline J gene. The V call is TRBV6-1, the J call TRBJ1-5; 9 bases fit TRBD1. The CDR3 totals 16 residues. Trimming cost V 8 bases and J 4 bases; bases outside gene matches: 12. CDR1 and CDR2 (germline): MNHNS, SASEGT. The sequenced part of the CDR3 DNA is TGTGCCAGCTGTGGGGGGGGACAGGGTTGGAATCAGCCC. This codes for CASCGGGQGWNQP. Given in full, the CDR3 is CASCGGGQGWNQPQHF.

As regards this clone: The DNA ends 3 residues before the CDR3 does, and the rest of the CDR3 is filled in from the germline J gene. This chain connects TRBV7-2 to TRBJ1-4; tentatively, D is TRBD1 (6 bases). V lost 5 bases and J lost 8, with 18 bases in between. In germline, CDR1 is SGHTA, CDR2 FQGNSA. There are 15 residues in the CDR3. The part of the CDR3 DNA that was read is TGTGCCAGCAGCCCTGACAGGCTTTGGGGCGAAAAA. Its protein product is CASSPDRLWGEK. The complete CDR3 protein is CASSPDRLWGEKLFF.

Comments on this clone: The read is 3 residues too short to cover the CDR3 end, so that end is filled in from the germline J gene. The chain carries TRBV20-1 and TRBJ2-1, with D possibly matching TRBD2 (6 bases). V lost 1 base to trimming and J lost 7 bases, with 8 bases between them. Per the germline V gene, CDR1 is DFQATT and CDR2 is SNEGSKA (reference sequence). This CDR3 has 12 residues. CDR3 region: CSARVGGNEQFF. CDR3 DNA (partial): TGCAGTGCTAGAGTTGGGGGGAATGAG.

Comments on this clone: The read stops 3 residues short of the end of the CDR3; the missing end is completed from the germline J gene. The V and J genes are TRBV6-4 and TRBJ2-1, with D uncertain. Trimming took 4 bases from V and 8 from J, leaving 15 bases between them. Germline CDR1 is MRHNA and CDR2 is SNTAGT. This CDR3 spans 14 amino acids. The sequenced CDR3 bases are TGTGCCAGCAGTGTTTTACCCGCGGTCCATGAG. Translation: CASSVLPAVHE. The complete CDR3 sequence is CASSVLPAVHEQFF.

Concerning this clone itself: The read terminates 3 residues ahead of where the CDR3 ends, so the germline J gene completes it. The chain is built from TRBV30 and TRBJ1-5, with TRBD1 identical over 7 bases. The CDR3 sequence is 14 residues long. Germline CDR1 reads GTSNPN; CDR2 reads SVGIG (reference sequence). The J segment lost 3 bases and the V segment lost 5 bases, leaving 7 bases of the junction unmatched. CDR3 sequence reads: CAWGPGQFNQPQHF. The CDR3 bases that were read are TGTGCCTGGGGCCCGGGACAGTTCAATCAGCCC.

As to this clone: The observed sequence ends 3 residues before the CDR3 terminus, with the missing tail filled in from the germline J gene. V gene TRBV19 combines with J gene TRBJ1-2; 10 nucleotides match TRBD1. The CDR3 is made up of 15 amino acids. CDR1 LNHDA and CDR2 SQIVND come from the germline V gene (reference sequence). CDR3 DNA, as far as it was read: TGTGCCAGTAGTAGATCCGGGACAGGGGCTGACGGC. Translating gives CASSRSGTGADG. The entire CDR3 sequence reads CASSRSGTGADGYTF.

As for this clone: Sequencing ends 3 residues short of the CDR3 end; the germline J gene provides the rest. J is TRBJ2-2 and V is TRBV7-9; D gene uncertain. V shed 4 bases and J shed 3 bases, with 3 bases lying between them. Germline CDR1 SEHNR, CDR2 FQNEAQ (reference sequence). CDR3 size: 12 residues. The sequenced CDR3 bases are TGTGCCAGCAGCTCTTACACCGGGGAG. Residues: CASSSYTGE. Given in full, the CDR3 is CASSSYTGELFF.

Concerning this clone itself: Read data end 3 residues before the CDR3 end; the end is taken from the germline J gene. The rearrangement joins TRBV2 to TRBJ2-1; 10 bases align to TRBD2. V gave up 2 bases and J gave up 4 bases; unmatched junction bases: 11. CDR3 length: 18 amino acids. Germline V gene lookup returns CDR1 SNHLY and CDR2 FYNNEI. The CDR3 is CASSEMGLAGDFYNEQFF. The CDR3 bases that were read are TGTGCCAGCAGTGAAATGGGGCTAGCGGGGGACTTTTACAATGAG.

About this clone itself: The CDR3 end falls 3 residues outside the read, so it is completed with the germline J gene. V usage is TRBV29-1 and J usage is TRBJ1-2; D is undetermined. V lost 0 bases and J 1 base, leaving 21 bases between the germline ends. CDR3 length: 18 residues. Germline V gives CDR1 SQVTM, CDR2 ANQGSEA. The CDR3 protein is CSVEDVPPTDSYNYGYTF. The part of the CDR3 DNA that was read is TGCAGCGTTGAAGACGTACCCCCAACAGATTCCTATAACTATGGC.

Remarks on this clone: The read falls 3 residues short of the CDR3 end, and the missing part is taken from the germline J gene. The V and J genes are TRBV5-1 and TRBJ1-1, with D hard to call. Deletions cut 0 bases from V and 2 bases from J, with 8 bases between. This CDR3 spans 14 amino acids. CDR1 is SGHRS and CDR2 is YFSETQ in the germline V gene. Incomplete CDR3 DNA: TGCGCCAGCAGCTTGGAACTCTCCAACACTGAA. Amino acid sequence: CASSLELSNTE. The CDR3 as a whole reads CASSLELSNTEAFF. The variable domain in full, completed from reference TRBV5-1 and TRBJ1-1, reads KAGVTQTPRYLIKTRGQQVTLSCSPISGHRSVSWYQQTPGQGLQFLFEYFSETQRNKGNFPGRFSGRQFSNSRSEMNVSTLELGDSALYLCASSLELSNTEAFFGQGTRLTVV.

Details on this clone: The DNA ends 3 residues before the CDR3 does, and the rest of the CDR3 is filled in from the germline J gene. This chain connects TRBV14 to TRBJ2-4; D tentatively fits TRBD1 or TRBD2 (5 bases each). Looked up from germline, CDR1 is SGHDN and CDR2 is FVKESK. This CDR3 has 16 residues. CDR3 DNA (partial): TGTGCCAGCAGCCAAGTCGCGGCGGCAGGGAGAACAAGT. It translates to CASSQVAAAGRTS. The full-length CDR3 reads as CASSQVAAAGRTSQYF.

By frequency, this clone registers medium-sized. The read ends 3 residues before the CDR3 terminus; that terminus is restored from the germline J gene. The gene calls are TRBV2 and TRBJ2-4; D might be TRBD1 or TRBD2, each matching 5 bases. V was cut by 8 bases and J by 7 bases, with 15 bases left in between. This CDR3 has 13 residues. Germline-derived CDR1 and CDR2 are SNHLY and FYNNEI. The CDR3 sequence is CASSQEEGNIQYF. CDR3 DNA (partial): TGTGCCAGCTCCCAAGAAGAGGGGAACATT.

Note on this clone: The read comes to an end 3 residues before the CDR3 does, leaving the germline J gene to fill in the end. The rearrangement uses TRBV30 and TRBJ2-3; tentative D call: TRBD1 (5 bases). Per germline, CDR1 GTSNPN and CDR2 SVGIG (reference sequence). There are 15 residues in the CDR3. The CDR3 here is CAWSVDNGSNQPQYF. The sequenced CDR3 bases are TGTGCCTGGAGTGTGGACAACGGTAGCAATCAGCCG.